This entry concerns a single TCR beta chain. This sample was included in a study of blood T cell repertoires in COVID-19. The overall study: Spain, Italy and the United States supplied samples that represented acute and convalescent COVID-19. PBMCs, B-cell-depleted T cells, or T cells were the source of the cDNA or gDNA that made up the material.

Methods used by the authors: Estimated nucleated cell counts came from reference gene primer amplification. This table comes from immunoSEQ multiplex PCR, and its TCRdb copy is limited to in-frame clones, with some not included. V and J calls and clone size are copied from that table; D and trimming were computed from the DNA. The data show fewer than 85,000 clones, with 88% seen just once and roughly 5% held by the top ten. In germline, CDR1 is SGDLS, CDR2 YYNGEE. The CDR3 has 15 residues. V dropped 0 bases and J dropped 5; count of bases not matched to a gene: 1. The sequenced material came from peripheral blood. The rearrangement uses TRBV9 and TRBJ1-4; 10 bases align to TRBD1. This TCR was recovered from a human donor in a cohort sampled during active COVID-19. CDR3 DNA sequence: TGTGCCAGCAGCGTAGAGGGACAGGGGAATGAAAAACTGTTTTTT. It yields the protein CASSVEGQGNEKLFF. The full variable domain, completed using reference TRBV9 and TRBJ1-4, is DSGVTQTPKHLITATGQRVTLRCSPRSGDLSVYWYQQSLDQGLQFLIQYYNGEERAKGNILERFSAQQFPDLHSELNLSSLELGDSALYFCASSVEGQGNEKLFFGSGTQLSVL.